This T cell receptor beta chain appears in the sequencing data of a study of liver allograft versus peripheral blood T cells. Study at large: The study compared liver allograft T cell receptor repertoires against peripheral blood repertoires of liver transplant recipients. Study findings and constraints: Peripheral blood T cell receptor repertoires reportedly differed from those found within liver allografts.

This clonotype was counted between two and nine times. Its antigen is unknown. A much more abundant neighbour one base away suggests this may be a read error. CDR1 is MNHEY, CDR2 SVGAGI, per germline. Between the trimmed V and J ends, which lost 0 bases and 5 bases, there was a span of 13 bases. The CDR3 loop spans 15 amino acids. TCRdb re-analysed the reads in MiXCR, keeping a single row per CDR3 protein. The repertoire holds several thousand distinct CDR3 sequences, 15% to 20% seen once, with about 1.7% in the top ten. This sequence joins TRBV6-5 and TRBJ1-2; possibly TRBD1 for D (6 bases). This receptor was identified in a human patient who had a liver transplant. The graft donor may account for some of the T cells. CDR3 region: CASSYSGQGGYGYTF. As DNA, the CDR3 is TGTGCCAGCAGTTACTCGGGACAAGGGGGATATGGCTACACCTTC.